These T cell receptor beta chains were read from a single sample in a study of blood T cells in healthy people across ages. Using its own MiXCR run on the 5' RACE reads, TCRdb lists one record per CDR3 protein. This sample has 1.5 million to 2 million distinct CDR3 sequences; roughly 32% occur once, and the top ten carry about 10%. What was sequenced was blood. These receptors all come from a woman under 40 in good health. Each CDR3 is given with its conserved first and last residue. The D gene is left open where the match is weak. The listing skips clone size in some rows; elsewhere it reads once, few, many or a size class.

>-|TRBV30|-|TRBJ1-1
TGTGCCTGGTCTATATCCGGGACAATGAACACTGAAGCTTTCTTT
CAWSISGTMNTEAFF
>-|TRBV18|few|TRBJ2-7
TGTGCCAGCTCACCGAAATCGGGCAGGGGCAACGAGCAGTACTTC
CASSPKSGRGNEQYF
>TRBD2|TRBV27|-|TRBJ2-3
TGTGCCAGCAGTTTAAATGGACTAGGCCCAGATACGCAGTATTTT
CASSLNGLGPDTQYF
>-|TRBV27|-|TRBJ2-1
TGTGCCAGCGGGCAGGAGGCGTATGGGGAGCAGTTCTTC
CASGQEAYGEQFF
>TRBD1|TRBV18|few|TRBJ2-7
TGTGCCAGCTCACCTTCAGACAGGGGAGGAGGTCAGCAGTACTTC
CASSPSDRGGGQQYF
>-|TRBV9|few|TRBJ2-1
TGTGCCAGCGGGGACCGCCAAAACAATGAGCAGTTCTTC
CASGDRQNNEQFF
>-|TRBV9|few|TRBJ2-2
TGTGCCAGCAGCGTCGACGGGACCGGGGAGCTGTTTTTT
CASSVDGTGELFF
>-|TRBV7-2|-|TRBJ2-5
TGTGCCAGCAGCTTAGCCGGCGCGACCGGCCAAGAGACCCAGTACTTC
CASSLAGATGQETQYF
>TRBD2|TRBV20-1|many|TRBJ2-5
TGCAGTGCTAGCGGGGGGGCTTCAGAGACCCAGTACTTC
CSASGGASETQYF
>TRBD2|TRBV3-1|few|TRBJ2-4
TGTGCCAGCAGCCAAGATGGGGTAGCGGGAGTTCAGTACTTC
CASSQDGVAGVQYF
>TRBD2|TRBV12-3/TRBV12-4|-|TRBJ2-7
TGTGCCAGCAGTCGGGGACTAGCGGTCTCCTACGAGCAGTACTTC
CASSRGLAVSYEQYF
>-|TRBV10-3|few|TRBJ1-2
TGTGCCATCAGTGTTCAAGGATGGCGCTACACCTTC
CAISVQGWRYTF
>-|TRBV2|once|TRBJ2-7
TGTGCCGGCAGGGCGGAAATCGGCCCGTACGAGCAGTACTTC
CAGRAEIGPYEQYF
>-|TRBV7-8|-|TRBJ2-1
TGTGCCGGCAGCCCGACACTAGTGGGGACTCCACTCCAGACTTACAATGAGCAGTTCTTC
CAGSPTLVGTPLQTYNEQFF
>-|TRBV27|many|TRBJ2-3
TGTGCCAGCAGTTCCCTCGCGGCAGATACGCAGTATTTT
CASSSLAADTQYF
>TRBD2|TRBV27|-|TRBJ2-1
TGTGCCAGCAGTCCTTTCGGGGGAGCGGGAGAGAACAATGAGCAGTTCTTC
CASSPFGGAGENNEQFF
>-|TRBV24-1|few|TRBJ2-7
TGTGCCACCAACACACCGACCTACGAGCAGTACTTC
CATNTPTYEQYF
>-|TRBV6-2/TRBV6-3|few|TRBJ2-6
TGTGCCACCGAACAGGTCAGTGGGACCAACGTCCTGACTTTC
CATEQVSGTNVLTF
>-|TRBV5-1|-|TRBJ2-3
TGCGCCAGCAGGCCTCTAGCGACTAGCACAGATACGCAGTATTTT
CASRPLATSTDTQYF
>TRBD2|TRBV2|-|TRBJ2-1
TGTGCCATCCGATCACTAGCGGGTCGCAATGAGCAGTTCTTC
CAIRSLAGRNEQFF
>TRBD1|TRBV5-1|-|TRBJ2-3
TGCGCCAGCAGCACCGACAGGGAGCAGTATTTT
CASSTDREQYF
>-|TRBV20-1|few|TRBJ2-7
TGCAGTGCTAGAGATACGGGACTCTCTCTTACTCCCTACGAGCAGTACTTC
CSARDTGLSLTPYEQYF
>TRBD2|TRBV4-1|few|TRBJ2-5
TGCGCCAGCAGCCCCAGACTAGCGGGGCTGTCCGGAGAGACCCAGTACTTC
CASSPRLAGLSGETQYF
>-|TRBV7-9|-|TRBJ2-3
TGTGCCAGCAGCAGAAGAGGAGACAGTGGGGTGAGCAGCACAGATACGCAGTATTTT
CASSRRGDSGVSSTDTQYF
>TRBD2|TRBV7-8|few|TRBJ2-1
TGTGCCAGCAGCCCCTCGGGACTAACTTCCTACAATGAGCAGTTCTTC
CASSPSGLTSYNEQFF
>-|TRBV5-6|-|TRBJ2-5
TGTGCCAGCAGCGTGCCAAGGGGTGAGGGGGAGACCCAGTACTTC
CASSVPRGEGETQYF
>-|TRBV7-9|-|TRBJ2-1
TGTGCCAGCAGCCCGGTGGGCATCCCCTCCTACAATGAGCAGTTCTTC
CASSPVGIPSYNEQFF
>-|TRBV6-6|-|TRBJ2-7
TGTGCCAGCAGTTACTCGATTCTTTGGCAGTACTACGAGCAGTACTTC
CASSYSILWQYYEQYF